One sample yielded the 14 T cell receptor beta chains listed below, sequenced in a study of early T cells in non-severe SARS-CoV-2 infection. TCRdb re-derived calls from the 5' RACE reads in MiXCR, one entry per CDR3 protein. The sample records 50,000 to 60,000 distinct CDR3 sequences, roughly 6.2% being singletons. The specimen was whole blood. The receptor set was obtained from an adult who was a healthcare worker with PCR-confirmed SARS-CoV-2 infection or an uninfected control (not recorded which).

This clonotype was counted between two and nine times. V and J are TRBV4-2 and TRBJ1-2; D perhaps matches TRBD1 (5 bases). The CDR3 is 15 amino acids. The germline CDR1 and CDR2 sequences are LGHNA and YNFKEQ. V lost 0 bases to trimming and J lost 7 bases, with 15 bases between them. CDR3 sequence: CASSQDLRSGAGYTF. In nucleotides, the CDR3 is TGTGCCAGCAGCCAAGATCTGCGCTCCGGGGCTGGCTACACCTTC.

This clonotype showed up many times. This chain joins TRBV9 and TRBJ1-3; D not certain. Germline CDR1 reads SGDLS; CDR2 reads YYNGEE. V was cut by 7 bases and J by 0 bases, with 11 bases left in between. This CDR3 region has 14 residues. CDR3 amino acids: CASAGGTSGNTIYF. As DNA, the CDR3 is TGTGCCAGCGCCGGAGGTACCTCTGGAAACACCATATATTTT.

This clonotype was detected many times. The chain is built from TRBV19 and TRBJ2-1; D perhaps matches TRBD1 (5 bases). The CDR3 covers 14 residues. In germline, CDR1 is LNHDA, CDR2 SQIVND (reference sequence). The V end lost 3 bases, the J end lost 8 bases, and 14 bases lay between the germline ends. The CDR3 nucleotides are TGTGCCAGTAGTATGCCGGACATTAGAGATGAGCAGTTCTTC. Its protein product is CASSMPDIRDEQFF.

This clonotype was seen a handful of times. The chain employs TRBV20-1 and TRBJ2-1; 13 bases agree with TRBD2. With V trimmed by 1 base and J by 5 bases, 5 bases remained unmatched. From germline, CDR1 is DFQATT and CDR2 SNEGSKA (reference sequence). This CDR3 has 16 residues. CDR3 nucleotide sequence: TGCAGTGCTAGAGGGACTAGCGGGGGAAGGGACAATGAGCAGTTCTTC. Translating gives CSARGTSGGRDNEQFF.

This chain links TRBV19 with TRBJ2-7; D possibly corresponds to TRBD1 (6 bases). The CDR3 extends over 17 amino acids. The V end lost 5 bases, the J end lost 4 bases, and 24 bases lay between the germline ends. The germline gives CDR1 LNHDA, CDR2 SQIVND (reference sequence). In nucleotides, the CDR3 is TGTGCCAGTAGTGAATCCCGGGGTCGGCAGGGGAATTACGAGCAGTACTTC. This translates into CASSESRGRQGNYEQYF.

Many counts were recorded for this clonotype. The V and J genes are TRBV29-1 and TRBJ1-1, with D hard to call. Germline loops: CDR1 SQVTM, CDR2 ANQGSEA. Trimming left V 5 bases short and J 6 bases short, with 7 bases between. The CDR3 has 10 amino acids. CDR3 in amino acids: CSVRRSEAFF. The CDR3 nucleotides read TGCAGCGTTCGACGGTCTGAAGCTTTCTTT.

This clonotype was observed many times. V and J are TRBV4-1 and TRBJ1-1; a weak D match, TRBD1 (5 bases). Germline values: CDR1 MGHRA, CDR2 YSYEKL. Trimming stripped 0 bases from V and 0 bases from J, with 11 bases between. The CDR3 covers 16 residues. CDR3: CASSQEKGIMNTEAFF. CDR3 nucleotide sequence: TGCGCCAGCAGCCAAGAGAAGGGGATCATGAACACTGAAGCTTTCTTT.

The V call is TRBV20-1, the J call TRBJ2-7, with TRBD2 matching 7 bases. CDR3 length equals 14 residues. The germline gives CDR1 DFQATT, CDR2 SNEGSKA (reference sequence). The V and J ends lost 4 bases and 0 bases, in that order; junction bases with no gene match: 6. The CDR3, as DNA: TGCAGTGCTACAGGAGCGGGGTACTCCTACGAGCAGTACTTC. It yields the protein CSATGAGYSYEQYF.

This clonotype appeared many times. This chain joins TRBV19 and TRBJ1-4; no reliable D call. Trimming pared 7 bases from V and 4 bases from J, leaving 25 bases between. The CDR3 sequence is 18 residues long. Germline-derived CDR1 and CDR2 are LNHDA and SQIVND (reference sequence). The CDR3, as DNA: TGTGCCAGTACCGCCCGGTGGACGTCCCGAAACAGTAATGAAAAACTGTTTTTT. Residues: CASTARWTSRNSNEKLFF.

This clonotype was seen a few times. The chain uses TRBV4-2 and TRBJ2-1; D gene ambiguous. The germline CDR1 and CDR2 sequences are LGHNA and YNFKEQ. The V end lost 1 base, the J end lost 8 bases, and 9 bases lay between the germline ends. This CDR3 has 13 amino acids. CDR3 protein: CASSQGTVHEQFF. In nucleotides, the CDR3 is TGTGCCAGCAGCCAAGGGACGGTGCATGAGCAGTTCTTC.

The J gene is TRBJ2-4, the V gene TRBV6-5; TRBD1 agrees at 8 bases. CDR3 length: 14 amino acids. Germline trimming cut 6 bases from V and 8 bases from J; bases unmatched to any gene: 9. Germline lookup yields CDR1 MNHEY and CDR2 SVGAGI. The CDR3 nucleotides read TGTGCCAGCAGCCGAGGACAGGGTTGGGACATTCAGTACTTC. It codes for CASSRGQGWDIQYF.

This clonotype has just a few counts. The V gene is TRBV3-1, the J gene TRBJ2-3; no definite D call. CDR1 and CDR2 from the germline V gene are LGHDT and YNNKEL (reference sequence). V lost 1 base, J lost 4 bases, and 9 bases lay in between. This CDR3 contains 14 residues. This chain's CDR3 is CASSQGYVADTQYF. The CDR3 nucleotides read TGTGCCAGCAGCCAAGGCTATGTGGCAGATACGCAGTATTTT.

V gene TRBV20-1 combines with J gene TRBJ1-1, with D perhaps matching TRBD1 (6 bases). CDR1 DFQATT and CDR2 SNEGSKA come from the germline V gene (reference sequence). Deletions cut 3 bases from V and 1 base from J, with 15 bases between. This CDR3 spans 15 amino acids. The CDR3 loop is CSASVPGHPNTEAFF. The CDR3 nucleotides read TGCAGTGCTAGTGTTCCGGGACACCCGAACACTGAAGCTTTCTTT.

The J gene is TRBJ2-3, the V gene TRBV29-1; maybe TRBD2 (7 bases). CDR3 size: 12 residues. The germline V and J ends were trimmed by 6 bases and 5 bases, with 12 bases remaining between them. Looked up from germline, CDR1 is SQVTM and CDR2 is ANQGSEA. CDR3 region: CSVGGGQDTQYF. CDR3 DNA sequence: TGCAGCGTAGGGGGGGGCCAAGATACGCAGTATTTT.